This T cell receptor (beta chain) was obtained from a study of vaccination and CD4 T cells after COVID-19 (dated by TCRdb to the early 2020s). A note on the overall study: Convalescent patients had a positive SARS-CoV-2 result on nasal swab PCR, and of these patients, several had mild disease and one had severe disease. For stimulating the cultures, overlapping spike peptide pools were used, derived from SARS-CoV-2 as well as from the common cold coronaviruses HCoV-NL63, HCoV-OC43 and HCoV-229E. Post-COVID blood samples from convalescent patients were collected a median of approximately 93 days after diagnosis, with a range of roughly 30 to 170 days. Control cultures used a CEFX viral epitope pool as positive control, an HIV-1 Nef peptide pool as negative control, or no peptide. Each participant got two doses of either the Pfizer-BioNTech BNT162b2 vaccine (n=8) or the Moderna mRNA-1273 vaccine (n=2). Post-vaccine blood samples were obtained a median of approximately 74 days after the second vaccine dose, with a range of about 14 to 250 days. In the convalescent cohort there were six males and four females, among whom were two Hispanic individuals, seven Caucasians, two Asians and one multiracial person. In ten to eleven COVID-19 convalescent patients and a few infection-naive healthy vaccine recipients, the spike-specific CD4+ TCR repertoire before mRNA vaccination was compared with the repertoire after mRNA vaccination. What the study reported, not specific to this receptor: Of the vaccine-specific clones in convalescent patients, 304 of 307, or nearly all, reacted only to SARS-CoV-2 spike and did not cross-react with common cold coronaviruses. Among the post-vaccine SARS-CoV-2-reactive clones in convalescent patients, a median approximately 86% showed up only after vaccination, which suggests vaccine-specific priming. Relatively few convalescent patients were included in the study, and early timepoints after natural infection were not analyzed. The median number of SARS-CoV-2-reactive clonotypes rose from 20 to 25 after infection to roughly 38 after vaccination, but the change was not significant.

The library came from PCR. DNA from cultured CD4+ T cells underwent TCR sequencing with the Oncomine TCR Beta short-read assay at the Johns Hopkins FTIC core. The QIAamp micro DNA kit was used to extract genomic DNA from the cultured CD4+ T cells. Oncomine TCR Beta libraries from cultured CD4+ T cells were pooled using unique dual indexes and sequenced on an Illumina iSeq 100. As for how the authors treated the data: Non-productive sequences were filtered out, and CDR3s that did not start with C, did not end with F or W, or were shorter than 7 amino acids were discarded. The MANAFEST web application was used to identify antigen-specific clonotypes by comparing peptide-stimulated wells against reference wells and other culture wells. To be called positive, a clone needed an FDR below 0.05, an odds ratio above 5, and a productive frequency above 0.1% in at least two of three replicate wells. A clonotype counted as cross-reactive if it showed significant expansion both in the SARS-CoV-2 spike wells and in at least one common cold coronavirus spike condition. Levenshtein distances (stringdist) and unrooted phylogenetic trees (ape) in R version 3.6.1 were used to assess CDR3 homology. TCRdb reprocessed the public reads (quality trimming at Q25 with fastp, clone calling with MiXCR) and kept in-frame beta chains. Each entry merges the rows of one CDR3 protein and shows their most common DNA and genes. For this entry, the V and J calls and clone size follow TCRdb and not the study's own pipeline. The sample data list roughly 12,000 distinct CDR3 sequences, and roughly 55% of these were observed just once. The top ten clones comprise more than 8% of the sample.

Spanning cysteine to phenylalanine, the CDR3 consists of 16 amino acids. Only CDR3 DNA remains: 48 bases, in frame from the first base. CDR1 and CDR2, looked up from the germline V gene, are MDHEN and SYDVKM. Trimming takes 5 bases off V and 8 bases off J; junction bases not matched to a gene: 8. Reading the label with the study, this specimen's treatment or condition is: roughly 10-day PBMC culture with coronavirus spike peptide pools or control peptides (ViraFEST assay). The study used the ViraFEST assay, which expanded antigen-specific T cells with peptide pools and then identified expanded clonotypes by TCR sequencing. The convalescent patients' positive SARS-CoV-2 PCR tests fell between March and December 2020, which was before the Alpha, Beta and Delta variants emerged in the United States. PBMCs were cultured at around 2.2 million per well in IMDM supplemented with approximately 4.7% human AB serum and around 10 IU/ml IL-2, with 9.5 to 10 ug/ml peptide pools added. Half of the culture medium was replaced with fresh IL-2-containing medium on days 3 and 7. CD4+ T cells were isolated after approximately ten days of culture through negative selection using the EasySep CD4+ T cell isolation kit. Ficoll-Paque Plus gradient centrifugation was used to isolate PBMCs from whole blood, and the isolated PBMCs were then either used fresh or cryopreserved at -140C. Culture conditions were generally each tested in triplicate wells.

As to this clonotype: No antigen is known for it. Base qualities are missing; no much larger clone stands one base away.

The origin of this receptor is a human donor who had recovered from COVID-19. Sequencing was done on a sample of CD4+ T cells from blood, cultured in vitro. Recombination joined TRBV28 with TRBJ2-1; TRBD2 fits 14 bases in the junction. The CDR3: CASSRPGLAGVHEQFF. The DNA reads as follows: TGTGCCAGCAGTCGACCGGGACTAGCGGGAGTGCATGAGCAGTTCTTC.